This TCR beta chain was sequenced for a study of T cell responses to AZD1222 COVID-19 vaccine. V was pared by 1 base and J by 2 bases, with 4 bases of the junction left unmatched. The germline CDR1 and CDR2 sequences are LGHNA and YSLEER. The CDR3 covers 16 residues. Libraries were prepared by immunoSEQ multiplex PCR; TCRdb keeps only in-frame clonotypes and omits some of them. Of tens of thousands of clones in the sample, roughly 90% were seen once. The sequencing here drew on peripheral blood, taken on day 0 of AZD1222 vaccination. The clonotype originates from an adult in good health. This chain joins TRBV4-3 and TRBJ2-2; 7 bases fit TRBD1. CDR3 residues: CASSQVGTANTGELFF. CDR3 coding DNA: TGCGCCAGCAGCCAAGTCGGGACAGCCAACACCGGGGAGCTGTTTTTT.